This T cell receptor (beta chain) was observed in a study of PD-L1 blockade in urothelial cancer. The wider study: Of prior chemotherapy regimens, patients had received between 0 and 3.

Described time point: peripheral blood 6 weeks after treatment start. Some clones are missing from TCRdb's copy, which holds only in-frame ones; the method was immunoSEQ multiplex PCR. Of tens of thousands of clones in the sample, around 90% are singletons; the top ten hold less than 8%. V shed 8 bases and J 1 base; nucleotides not matched to a gene: 7. CDR1 and CDR2 (germline): ENHRY, SYGVKD. The CDR3 sequence is 16 residues long. This specimen consisted of PBMCs, obtained around atezolizumab (anti-PD-L1) treatment. The chain couples TRBV10-3 to TRBJ2-6; 8 bases are a match to TRBD1. This receptor was obtained from a man in his sixties or seventies with urothelial cancer. DNA of the CDR3: TGTGCCATCTCCCCGGACAGGGAGTCTGGGGCCAACGTCCTGACTTTC. Its translation: CAISPDRESGANVLTF.